The source of this T cell receptor beta chain is a study of T cell responses to AZD1222 COVID-19 vaccine (dated by TCRdb to about 2021). General notes on the study: AZD1222 recipients whose second dose came at about 4 weeks and those whose second dose came at about 12 weeks were combined into one group, since spike-specific TCR depth and breadth did not differ between the two schedules. TCR sequencing covered roughly 230 trial participants: around 210 given two doses of AZD1222 and about 26 given two doses of MenACWY control vaccine. Trial participants were enrolled by age into subgroups of 18-55, 56-69 and 70-plus years, and 148, 28 and 57 TCR-sequenced participants, respectively, were included in these subgroups.

The time point label on this specimen signifies: baseline before first vaccination. Vaccinee samples were obtained from the UK trials COV001 and COV002, which included a single-blind randomized controlled phase 2/3 trial of AZD1222 (ChAdOx1 nCoV-19) in healthy adults. For TCRbeta chain sequencing, PBMC samples were collected from trial participants at day 0 and at day 28 after the second dose. This clone has just one count. The clone's antigen remains unknown. Qualities for individual bases were not recorded, and no much larger clone is one base off. The CDR3 regions of human TCRbeta chains were subjected to immunosequencing. The paper's processing steps were these. Repertoire TCRs were matched against a reference library of SARS-CoV-2-specific TCRs generated with the MIRA antigen-specificity platform. Breadth was defined as the fraction of unique TCRs that were SARS-CoV-2-associated, and depth was defined as the fraction of total T cells that were SARS-CoV-2-associated. Using the MIRA data, every spike-specific TCR was mapped to the spike region that the TCR reacted to and assigned to either a CD4 or a CD8 class. Log10-transformed breadth and depth values were compared by one-way ANOVA with Sidak's multiple comparisons tests. As stored in TCRdb, this immuneACCESS dataset retains in-frame rearrangements with V and J assigned. A fraction of the clones does not appear; measured against another copy, unresolved V genes explain less than half of the discrepancy, and the remainder lacks a known reason. D and trimming were read from the DNA, whereas the V and J calls and clone size are those reported in that table. The sample contains some 110,000 clones, about 87% of them found a single time. The top ten clonotypes cover approximately 4% of the sample.

Study-level results and caveats: Vaccine-associated CD4 TCRs spanned the whole spike protein, with dominant responses in regions 160-218 and 743-854. Spike-specific TCR breadth and depth rose significantly after two AZD1222 doses compared with day 0 and with MenACWY recipients. In the small 56-69-year group, the increase in depth fell short of significance, most likely because of low power. Because no day 14 peak-response samples were available, the repertoires could be characterized only after the peak T cell response. Reportedly, close to half of the unique spike-specific TCRs recognized epitopes lying outside the regions that are mutated in the B.1.351 and B.1.1.7 variants. Most participants were white British and females outnumbered males, and the authors suggested that clonal diversity may have been underestimated. Only 5 to 7 AZD1222 recipients were SARS-CoV-2 seropositive at baseline, limiting conclusions about previously exposed vaccinees.

Taken from the germline V gene, the CDR1 and CDR2 loops are SNHLY and FYNNEI. V is cut back by 5 bases and J by 5 bases, with 8 bases in the junction unmatched. The CDR3 measures 14 amino acids from cysteine to phenylalanine. The kept DNA is CDR3 alone, 42 bases in frame from the first base. The V and J segments used are TRBV2 and TRBJ2-5, with 7 bases aligning to TRBD2. This material consisted of peripheral blood, taken on day 0 of AZD1222 vaccination. This sequence was found in an adult in good health. The nucleotide sequence is given as TGTGCCAGCAGTCCGAGAACTAGCGTCGAGACCCAGTACTTC. It codes for CASSPRTSVETQYF.